One sample yielded the 8 T cell receptor beta chains listed below, sequenced in a study of cytomegalovirus exposure and HLA in healthy donors. Assay: immunoSEQ multiplex PCR; the TCRdb copy retains only in-frame clones and omits some. Of some 150,000 clones in the sample, 85% to 90% were seen once. Input material: PBMCs. The receptors come from a woman aged 18 to 35 in good health and CMV-seropositive.

This clone was detected ten times or more. The rearrangement uses TRBV6-1 and TRBJ1-2, with 8 bases aligning to TRBD1. This CDR3 region has 14 residues. V shed 7 bases and J 5 bases; nucleotides not matched to a gene: 9. Germline values: CDR1 MNHNS, CDR2 SASEGT. This CDR3 reads CASTRGQGGYGYTF. Written as DNA, the CDR3 is TGTGCCAGCACAAGAGGACAGGGAGGGTATGGCTACACCTTC.

The V call is TRBV28, the J call TRBJ1-2, with 8 bases matching TRBD1. The CDR3 is made up of 14 amino acids. V was pared by 7 bases and J by 7 bases, with 11 bases of the junction left unmatched. CDR1 is MDHEN, CDR2 SYDVKM, per germline. The CDR3: CASNPQDRVIGYTF. The CDR3 DNA reads as TGTGCCAGCAACCCCCAGGACAGGGTGATTGGCTACACCTTC.

The rearrangement joins TRBV11-3 to TRBJ2-7; possibly TRBD1 for D (5 bases). Germline loops: CDR1 SGHNT, CDR2 YENEEA. Trimming shortened V by 3 bases and J by 5 bases, and 8 bases separated the two germline ends. The CDR3 has 12 amino acids. DNA for the CDR3: TGTGCCAGCAGCTTTGACAGAGACGAGCAGTACTTC. The encoded protein is CASSFDRDEQYF.

The chain uses TRBV11-1 and TRBJ2-3; 10 bases match TRBD2. V trimming: 1 base; J trimming: 0 bases; junction bases outside the gene matches: 7. There are 18 residues in the CDR3. Per germline, CDR1 SGHAT and CDR2 FQDESV (reference sequence). CDR3 nucleotide sequence: TGTGCCAGCAGCTTAGGTCGTAGCGGGGGGACGAGCACAGATACGCAGTATTTT. Translated: CASSLGRSGGTSTDTQYF.

The V call is TRBV10-3, the J call TRBJ2-1, with 13 bases that match TRBD2. The CDR3 is made up of 18 amino acids. The germline V gene encodes CDR1 ENHRY and CDR2 SYGVKD. Trimming took 2 bases from V and 9 from J; bases not matched to a gene: 13. The CDR3 DNA reads TGTGCCATCAGTGAGAGGGGACTAGCGGGACCGGTAGGCGTTGAGCAGTTCTTC. It is translated as CAISERGLAGPVGVEQFF.

The sample holds a few counts of this clone. The chain combines TRBV19 with TRBJ2-6; D unclear. CDR1 LNHDA and CDR2 SQIVND come from the germline V gene (reference sequence). This CDR3 spans 14 amino acids. Trimming took 3 bases from V and 0 from J, leaving 3 bases between them. The CDR3 DNA reads as TGTGCCAGTAGTATCCTCTCTGGGGCCAACGTCCTGACTTTC. Its protein product is CASSILSGANVLTF.

CDR3 coding DNA: TGTGCCAGCAGCCCGACAGGGGTTGGCGAAAAACTGTTTTTT. Translating gives CASSPTGVGEKLFF. The rearrangement uses TRBV7-8 and TRBJ1-4; 8 bases fit TRBD1. Germline CDR1 reads SGHVS; CDR2 reads FQNEAQ. Trimming took 5 bases from V and 8 from J; bases not matched to a gene: 7. The CDR3 runs to 14 residues.

This chain uses TRBV7-3 with TRBJ1-1; 9 nucleotides agree with TRBD1. The CDR3 has 17 residues. V was clipped by 5 bases and J by 3 bases; unmatched bases: 13. Germline CDR1 SGHTA, CDR2 FQGTGA. The CDR3 nucleotides read TGTGCCAGCAGCCTACAAGCCCCCGGGACAGGGCACACTGAAGCTTTCTTT. This encodes CASSLQAPGTGHTEAFF.